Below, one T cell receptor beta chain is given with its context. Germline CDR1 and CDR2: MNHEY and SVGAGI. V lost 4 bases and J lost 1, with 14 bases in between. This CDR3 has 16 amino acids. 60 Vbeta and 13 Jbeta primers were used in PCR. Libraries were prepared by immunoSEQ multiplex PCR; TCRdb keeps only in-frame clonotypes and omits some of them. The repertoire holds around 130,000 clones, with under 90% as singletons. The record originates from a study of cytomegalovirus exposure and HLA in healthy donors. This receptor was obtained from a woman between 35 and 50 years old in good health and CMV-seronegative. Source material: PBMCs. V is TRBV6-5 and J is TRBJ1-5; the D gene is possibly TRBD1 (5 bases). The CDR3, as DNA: TGTGCCAGCAGTTCTAGTAGGGGTGTAAGCAATCAGCCCCAGCATTTT. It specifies CASSSSRGVSNQPQHF.